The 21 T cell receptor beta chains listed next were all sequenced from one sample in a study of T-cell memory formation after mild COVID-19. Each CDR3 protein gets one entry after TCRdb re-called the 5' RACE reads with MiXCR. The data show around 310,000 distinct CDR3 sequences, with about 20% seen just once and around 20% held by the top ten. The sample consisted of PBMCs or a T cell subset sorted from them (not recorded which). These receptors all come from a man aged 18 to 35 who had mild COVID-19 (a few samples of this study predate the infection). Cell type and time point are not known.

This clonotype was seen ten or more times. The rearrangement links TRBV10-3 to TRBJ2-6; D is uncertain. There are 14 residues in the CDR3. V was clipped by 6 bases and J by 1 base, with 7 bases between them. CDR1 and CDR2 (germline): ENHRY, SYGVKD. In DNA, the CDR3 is TGTGCCATCAGCCCAGGTTCTGGGGCCAACGTCCTGACTTTC. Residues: CAISPGSGANVLTF.

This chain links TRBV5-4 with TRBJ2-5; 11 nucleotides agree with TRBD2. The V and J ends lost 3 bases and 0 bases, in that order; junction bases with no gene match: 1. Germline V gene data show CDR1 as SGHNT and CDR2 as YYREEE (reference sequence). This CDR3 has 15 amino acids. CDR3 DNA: TGTGCCAGCAGCTCTAGCGGGGGGAACCAAGAGACCCAGTACTTC. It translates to CASSSSGGNQETQYF.

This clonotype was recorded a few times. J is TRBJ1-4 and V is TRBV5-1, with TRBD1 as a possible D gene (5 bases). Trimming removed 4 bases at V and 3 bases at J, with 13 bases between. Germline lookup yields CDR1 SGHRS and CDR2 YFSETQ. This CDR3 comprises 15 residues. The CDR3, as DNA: TGCGCCAGCAGCGAGGGGCACGTTGCTAATGAAAAACTGTTTTTT. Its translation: CASSEGHVANEKLFF.

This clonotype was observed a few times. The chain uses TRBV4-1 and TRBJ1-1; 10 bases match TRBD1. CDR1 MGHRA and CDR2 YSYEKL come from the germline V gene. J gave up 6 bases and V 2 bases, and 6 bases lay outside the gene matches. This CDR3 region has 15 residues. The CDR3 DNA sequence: TGCGCCAGCAGCCAATTCCGGGACAGGGGCGCTGAAGCTTTCTTT. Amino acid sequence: CASSQFRDRGAEAFF.

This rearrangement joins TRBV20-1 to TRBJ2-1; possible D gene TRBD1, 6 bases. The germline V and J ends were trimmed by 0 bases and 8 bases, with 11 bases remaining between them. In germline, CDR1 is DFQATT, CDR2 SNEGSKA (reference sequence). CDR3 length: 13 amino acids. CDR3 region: CSARDSGAYEQFF. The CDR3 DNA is TGCAGTGCTAGAGATTCAGGGGCGTATGAGCAGTTCTTC.

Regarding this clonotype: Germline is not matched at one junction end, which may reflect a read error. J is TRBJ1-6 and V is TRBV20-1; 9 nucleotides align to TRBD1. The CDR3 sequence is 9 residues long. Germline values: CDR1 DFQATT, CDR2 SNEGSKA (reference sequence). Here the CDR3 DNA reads TGCAGTGCAACCGGGACAGGGAACTTT. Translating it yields CSATGTGNF.

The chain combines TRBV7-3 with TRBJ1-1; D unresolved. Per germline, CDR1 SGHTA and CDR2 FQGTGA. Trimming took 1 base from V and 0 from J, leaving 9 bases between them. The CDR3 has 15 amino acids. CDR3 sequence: CASSLNPALNTEAFF. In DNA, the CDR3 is TGTGCCAGCAGCTTAAACCCGGCCCTGAACACTGAAGCTTTCTTT.

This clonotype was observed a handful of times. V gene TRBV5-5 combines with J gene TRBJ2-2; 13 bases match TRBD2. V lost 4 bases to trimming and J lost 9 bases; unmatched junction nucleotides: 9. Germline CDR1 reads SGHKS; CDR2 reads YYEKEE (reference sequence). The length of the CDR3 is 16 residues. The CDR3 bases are TGTGCCAGCAGCCCGCCGGGACTAGCGGGGTCCAGGGAGCTGTTTTTT. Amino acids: CASSPPGLAGSRELFF. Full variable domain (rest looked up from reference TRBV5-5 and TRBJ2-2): DAGVTQSPTHLIKTRGQQVTLRCSPISGHKSVSWYQQVLGQGPQFIFQYYEKEERGRGNFPDRFSARQFPNYSSELNVNALLLGDSALYLCASSPPGLAGSRELFFGEGSRLTVL.

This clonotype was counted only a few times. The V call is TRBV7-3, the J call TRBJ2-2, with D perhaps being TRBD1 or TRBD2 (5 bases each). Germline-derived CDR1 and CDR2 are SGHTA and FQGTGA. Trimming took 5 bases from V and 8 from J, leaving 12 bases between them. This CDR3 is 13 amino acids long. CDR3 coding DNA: TGTGCCAGCAGCGGGACCCCGCAAGGGGAGCTGTTTTTT. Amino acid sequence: CASSGTPQGELFF.

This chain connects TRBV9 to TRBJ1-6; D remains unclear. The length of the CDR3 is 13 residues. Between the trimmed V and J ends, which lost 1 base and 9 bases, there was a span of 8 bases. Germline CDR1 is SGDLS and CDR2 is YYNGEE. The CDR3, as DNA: TGTGCCAGCAGCGTATCGGGGTCTTCACCCCTCCACTTT. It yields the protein CASSVSGSSPLHF.

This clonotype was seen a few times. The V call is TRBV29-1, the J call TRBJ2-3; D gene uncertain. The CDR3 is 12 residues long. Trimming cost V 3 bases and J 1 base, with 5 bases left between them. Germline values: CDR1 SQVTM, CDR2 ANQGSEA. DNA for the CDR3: TGCAGCGTTGATGGGGGCACAGATACGCAGTATTTT. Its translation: CSVDGGTDTQYF.

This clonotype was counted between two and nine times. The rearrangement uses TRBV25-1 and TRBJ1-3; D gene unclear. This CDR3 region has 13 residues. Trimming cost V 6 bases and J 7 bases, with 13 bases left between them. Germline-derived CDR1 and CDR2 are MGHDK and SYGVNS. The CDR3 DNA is TGTGCCAGCAGCACGAATGCGGGGAACACCATATATTTT. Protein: CASSTNAGNTIYF.

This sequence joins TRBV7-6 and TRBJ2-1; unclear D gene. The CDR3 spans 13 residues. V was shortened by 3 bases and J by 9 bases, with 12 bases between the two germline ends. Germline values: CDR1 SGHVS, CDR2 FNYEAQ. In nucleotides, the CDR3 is TGTGCCAGCAGCTTCCATCTCATGGGTGAGCAGTTCTTC. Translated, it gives CASSFHLMGEQFF.

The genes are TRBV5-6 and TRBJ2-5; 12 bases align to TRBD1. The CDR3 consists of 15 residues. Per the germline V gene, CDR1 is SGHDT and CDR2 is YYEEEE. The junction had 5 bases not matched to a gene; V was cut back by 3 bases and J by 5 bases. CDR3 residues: CASSSRDRGRETQYF. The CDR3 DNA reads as TGTGCCAGCAGCTCCCGGGACAGGGGGCGGGAGACCCAGTACTTC.

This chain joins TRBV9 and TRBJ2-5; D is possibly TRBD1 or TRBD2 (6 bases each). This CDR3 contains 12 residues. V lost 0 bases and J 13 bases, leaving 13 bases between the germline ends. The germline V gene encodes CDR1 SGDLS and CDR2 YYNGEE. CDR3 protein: CASSVVGGNLYF. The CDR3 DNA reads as TGTGCCAGCAGCGTAGTCGGGGGCAACCTGTACTTC.

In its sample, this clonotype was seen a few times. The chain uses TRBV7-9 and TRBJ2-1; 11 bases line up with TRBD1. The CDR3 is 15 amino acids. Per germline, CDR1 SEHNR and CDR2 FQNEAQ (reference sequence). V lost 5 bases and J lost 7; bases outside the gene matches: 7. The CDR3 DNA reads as TGTGCCAGCAGCCCCAGGACAGGGGGCAGGAATGAGCAGTTCTTC. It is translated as CASSPRTGGRNEQFF. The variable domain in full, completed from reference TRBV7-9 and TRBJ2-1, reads DTGVSQNPRHKITKRGQNVTFRCDPISEHNRLYWYRQTLGQGPEFLTYFQNEAQLEKSRLLSDRFSAERPKGSFSTLEIQRTEQGDSAMYLCASSPRTGGRNEQFFGPGTRLTVL.

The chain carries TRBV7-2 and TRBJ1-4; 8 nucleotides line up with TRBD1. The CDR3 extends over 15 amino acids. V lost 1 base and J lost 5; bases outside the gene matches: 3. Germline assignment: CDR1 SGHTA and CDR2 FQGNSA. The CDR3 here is CASSLGDRRNEKLFF. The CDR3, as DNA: TGTGCCAGCAGCTTAGGGGACAGGCGGAATGAAAAACTGTTTTTT. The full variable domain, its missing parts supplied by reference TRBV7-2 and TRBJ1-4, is GAGVSQSPSNKVTEKGKDVELRCDPISGHTALYWYRQSLGQGLEFLIYFQGNSAPDKSGLPSDRFSAERTGGSVSTLTIQRTQQEDSAVYLCASSLGDRRNEKLFFGSGTQLSVL.

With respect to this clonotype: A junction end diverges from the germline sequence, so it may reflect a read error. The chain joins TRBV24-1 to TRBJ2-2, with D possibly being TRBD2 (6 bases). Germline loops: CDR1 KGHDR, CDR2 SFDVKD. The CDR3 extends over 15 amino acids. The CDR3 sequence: CATSDLAGNPGELFF. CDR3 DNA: TGTGCCACCAGTGATTTGGCGGGGAACCCCGGGGAGCTGTTTTTT.

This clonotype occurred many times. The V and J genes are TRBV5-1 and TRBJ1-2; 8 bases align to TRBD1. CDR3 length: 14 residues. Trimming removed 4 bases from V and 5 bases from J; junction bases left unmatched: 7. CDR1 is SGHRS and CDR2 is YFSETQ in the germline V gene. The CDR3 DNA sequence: TGCGCCAGCAGCCAGACAGGGGAATTTTATGGCTACACCTTC. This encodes CASSQTGEFYGYTF.

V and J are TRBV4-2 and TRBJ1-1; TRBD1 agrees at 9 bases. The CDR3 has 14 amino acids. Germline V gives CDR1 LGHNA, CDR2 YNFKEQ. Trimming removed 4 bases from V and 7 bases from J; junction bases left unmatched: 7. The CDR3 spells CASSPDRGIGEAFF. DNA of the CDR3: TGTGCCAGCAGCCCGGACAGGGGAATCGGTGAAGCTTTCTTT.

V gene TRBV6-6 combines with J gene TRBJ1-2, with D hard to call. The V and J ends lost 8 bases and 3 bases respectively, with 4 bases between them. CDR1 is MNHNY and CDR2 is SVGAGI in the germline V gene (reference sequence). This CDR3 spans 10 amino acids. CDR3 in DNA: TGTGCCAGCGCTTACTATGGCTACACCTTC. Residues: CASAYYGYTF.